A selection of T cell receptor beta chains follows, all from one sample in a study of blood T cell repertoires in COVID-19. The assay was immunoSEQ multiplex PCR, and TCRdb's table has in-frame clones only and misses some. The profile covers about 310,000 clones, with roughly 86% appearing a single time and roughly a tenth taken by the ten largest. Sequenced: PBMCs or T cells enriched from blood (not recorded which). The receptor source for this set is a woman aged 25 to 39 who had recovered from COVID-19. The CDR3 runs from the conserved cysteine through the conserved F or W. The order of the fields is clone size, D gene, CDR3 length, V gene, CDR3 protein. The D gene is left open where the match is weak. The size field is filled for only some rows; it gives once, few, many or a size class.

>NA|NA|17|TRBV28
CASSFAIGNFMNTEAFF
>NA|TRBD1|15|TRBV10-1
CASSEFRQGAYEQYF
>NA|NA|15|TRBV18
CASSPSTSSTDTQYF
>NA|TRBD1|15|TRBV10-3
CAISTGTGENTEAFF
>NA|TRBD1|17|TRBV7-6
CASSYRRPGQAVFGYTF
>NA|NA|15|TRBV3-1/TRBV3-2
CASSQVGGKNYGYTF
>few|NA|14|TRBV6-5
CASSSPSRLAEQFF
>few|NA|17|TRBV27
CASRRNFQERSGSPLHF
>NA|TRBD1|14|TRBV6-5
CASSRDRAAYGYTF
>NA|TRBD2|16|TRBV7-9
CASSLGTSGSVGELFF
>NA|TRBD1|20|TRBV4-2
CASSPLEQGITKTSTDTQYF
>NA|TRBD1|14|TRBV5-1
CASHTGVFSDTQYF
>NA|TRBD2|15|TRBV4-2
CASSQDTSESYEQYF
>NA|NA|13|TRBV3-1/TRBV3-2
CASPDRFEEKLFF
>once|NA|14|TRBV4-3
CASSQDRGFYGYTF
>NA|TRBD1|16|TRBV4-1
CASSQDRTGVYHEQFF
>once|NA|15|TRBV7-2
CASSLWIRGDQPQHF
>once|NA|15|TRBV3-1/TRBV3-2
CASSQDRGGKETQYF
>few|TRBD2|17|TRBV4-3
CASSQEGQGGSPYEQYF
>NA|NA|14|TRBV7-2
CASSQRRGQNIQYF
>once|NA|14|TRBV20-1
CSASRAGVREKLFF
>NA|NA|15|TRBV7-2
CASSLVPLLNTEAFF
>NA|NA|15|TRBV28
CASMWGRSSTDTQYF
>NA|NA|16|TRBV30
CAWSGGGGGANGELFF
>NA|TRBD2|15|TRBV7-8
CASSLGLAGGYEQFF